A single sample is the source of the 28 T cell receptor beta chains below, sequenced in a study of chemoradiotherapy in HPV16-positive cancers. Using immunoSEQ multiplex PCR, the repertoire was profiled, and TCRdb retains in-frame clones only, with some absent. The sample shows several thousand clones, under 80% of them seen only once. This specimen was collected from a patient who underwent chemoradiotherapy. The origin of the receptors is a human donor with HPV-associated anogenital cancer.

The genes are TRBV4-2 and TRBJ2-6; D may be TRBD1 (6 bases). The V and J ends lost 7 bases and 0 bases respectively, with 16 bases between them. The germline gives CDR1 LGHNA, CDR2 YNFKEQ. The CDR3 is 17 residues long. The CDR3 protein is CASTPGDGGSGANVLTF. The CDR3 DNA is TGTGCCAGCACCCCAGGGGATGGGGGCTCTGGGGCCAACGTCCTGACTTTC.

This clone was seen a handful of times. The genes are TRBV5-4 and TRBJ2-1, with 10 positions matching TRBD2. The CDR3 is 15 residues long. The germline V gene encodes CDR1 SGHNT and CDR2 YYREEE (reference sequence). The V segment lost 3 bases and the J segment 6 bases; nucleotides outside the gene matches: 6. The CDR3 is CASSSPSGSGNEQFF. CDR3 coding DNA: TGTGCCAGCAGCTCCCCTAGCGGGAGTGGCAATGAGCAGTTCTTC.

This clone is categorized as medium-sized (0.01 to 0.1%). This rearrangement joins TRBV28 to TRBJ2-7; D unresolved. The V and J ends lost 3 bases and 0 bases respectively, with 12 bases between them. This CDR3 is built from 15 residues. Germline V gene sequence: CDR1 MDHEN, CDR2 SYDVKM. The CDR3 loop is CASSLERASSYEQYF. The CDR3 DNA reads TGTGCCAGCAGTTTGGAAAGGGCGAGCTCCTACGAGCAGTACTTC.

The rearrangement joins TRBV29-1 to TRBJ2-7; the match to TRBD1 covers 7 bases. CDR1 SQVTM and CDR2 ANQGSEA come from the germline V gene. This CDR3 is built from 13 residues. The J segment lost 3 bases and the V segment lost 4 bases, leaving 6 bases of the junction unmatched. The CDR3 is CSVGTGILYEQYF. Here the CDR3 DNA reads TGCAGCGTTGGGACAGGTATTCTCTACGAGCAGTACTTC.

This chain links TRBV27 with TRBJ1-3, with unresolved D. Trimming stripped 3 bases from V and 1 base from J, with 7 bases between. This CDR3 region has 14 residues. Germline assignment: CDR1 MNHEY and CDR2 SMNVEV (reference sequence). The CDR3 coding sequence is TGTGCCAGCAGTTTTACCCCATCTGGAAACACCATATATTTT. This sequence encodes CASSFTPSGNTIYF.

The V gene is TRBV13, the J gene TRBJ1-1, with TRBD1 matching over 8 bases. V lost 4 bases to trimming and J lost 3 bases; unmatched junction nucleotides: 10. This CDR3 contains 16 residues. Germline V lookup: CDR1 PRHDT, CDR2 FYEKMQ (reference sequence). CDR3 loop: CASSWTGWGGDTEAFF. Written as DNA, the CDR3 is TGTGCCAGCAGCTGGACAGGGTGGGGCGGGGACACTGAAGCTTTCTTT.

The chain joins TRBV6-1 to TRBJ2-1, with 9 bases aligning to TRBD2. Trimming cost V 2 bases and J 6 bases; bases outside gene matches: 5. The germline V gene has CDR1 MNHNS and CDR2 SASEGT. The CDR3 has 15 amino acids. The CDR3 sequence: CASSENVAGVNEQFF. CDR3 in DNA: TGTGCCAGCAGTGAAAACGTAGCGGGAGTCAATGAGCAGTTCTTC.

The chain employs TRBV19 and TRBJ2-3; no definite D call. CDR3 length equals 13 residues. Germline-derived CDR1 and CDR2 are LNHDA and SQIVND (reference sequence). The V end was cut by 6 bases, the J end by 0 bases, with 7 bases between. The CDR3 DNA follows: TGTGCCAGTAGGCAGCCAAGCACAGATACGCAGTATTTT. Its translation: CASRQPSTDTQYF.

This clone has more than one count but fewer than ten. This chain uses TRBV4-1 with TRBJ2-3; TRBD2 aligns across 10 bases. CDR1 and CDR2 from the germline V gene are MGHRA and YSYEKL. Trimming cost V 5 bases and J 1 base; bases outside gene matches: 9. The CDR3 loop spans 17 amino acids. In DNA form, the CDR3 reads TGCGCCAGCAGCTCACAGGGGCTAGCGGGAGGCACAGATACGCAGTATTTT. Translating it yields CASSSQGLAGGTDTQYF.

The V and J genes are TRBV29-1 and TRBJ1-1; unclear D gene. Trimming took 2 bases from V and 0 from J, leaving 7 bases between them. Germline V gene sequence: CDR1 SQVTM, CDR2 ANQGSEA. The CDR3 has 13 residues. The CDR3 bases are TGCAGCGTTGAAAGGGTAATGAACACTGAAGCTTTCTTT. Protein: CSVERVMNTEAFF.

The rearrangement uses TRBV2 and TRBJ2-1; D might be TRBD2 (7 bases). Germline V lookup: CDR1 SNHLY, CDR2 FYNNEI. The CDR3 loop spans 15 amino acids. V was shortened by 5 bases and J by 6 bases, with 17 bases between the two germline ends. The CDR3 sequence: CASSKLAPGVNEQFF. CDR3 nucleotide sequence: TGTGCCAGCAGTAAACTAGCGCCAGGGGTCAATGAGCAGTTCTTC.

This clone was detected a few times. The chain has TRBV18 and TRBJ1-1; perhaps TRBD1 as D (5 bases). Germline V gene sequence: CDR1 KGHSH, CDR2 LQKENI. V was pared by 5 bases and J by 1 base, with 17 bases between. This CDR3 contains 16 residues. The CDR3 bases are TGTGCCAGCTCAGACCGGGACGATAAGTCGAACACTGAAGCTTTCTTT. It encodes CASSDRDDKSNTEAFF.

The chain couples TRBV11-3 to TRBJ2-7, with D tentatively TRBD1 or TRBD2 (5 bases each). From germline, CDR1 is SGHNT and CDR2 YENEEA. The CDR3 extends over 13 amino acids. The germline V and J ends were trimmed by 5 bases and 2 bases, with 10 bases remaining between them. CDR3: CASSPGPAYEQYF. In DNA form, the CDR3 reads TGTGCCAGCAGCCCGGGACCAGCCTACGAGCAGTACTTC.

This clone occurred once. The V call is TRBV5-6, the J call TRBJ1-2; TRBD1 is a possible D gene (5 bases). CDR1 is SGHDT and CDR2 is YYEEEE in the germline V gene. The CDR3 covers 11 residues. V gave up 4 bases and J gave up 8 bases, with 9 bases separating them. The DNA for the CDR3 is TGTGCCAGCAGCATGGGGCTAGGCTACACCTTC. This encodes CASSMGLGYTF.

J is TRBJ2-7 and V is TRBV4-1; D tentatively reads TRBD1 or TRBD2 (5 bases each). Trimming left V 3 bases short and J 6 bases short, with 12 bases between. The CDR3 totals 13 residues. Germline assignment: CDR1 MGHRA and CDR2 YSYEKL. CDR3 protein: CASSHLGAGEQYF. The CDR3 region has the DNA TGCGCCAGCAGCCACCTCGGGGCGGGCGAGCAGTACTTC.

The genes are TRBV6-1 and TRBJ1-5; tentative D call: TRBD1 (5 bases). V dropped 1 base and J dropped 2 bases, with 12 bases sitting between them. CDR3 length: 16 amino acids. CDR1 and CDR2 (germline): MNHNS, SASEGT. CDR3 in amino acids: CASSEGVSGGNQPQHF. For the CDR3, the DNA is TGTGCCAGCAGTGAAGGAGTATCGGGGGGCAATCAGCCCCAGCATTTT.

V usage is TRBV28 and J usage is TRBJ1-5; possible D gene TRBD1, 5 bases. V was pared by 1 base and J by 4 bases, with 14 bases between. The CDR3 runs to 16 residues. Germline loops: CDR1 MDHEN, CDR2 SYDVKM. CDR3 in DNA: TGTGCCAGCAGTTTATTTTCGGGGCAGCAAAATCAGCCCCAGCATTTT. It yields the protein CASSLFSGQQNQPQHF.

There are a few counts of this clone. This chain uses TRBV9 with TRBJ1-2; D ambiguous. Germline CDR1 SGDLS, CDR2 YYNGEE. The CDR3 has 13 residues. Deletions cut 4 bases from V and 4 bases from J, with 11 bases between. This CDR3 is CASSPSGVYGYTF. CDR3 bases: TGTGCCAGCAGCCCAAGCGGGGTCTATGGCTACACCTTC.

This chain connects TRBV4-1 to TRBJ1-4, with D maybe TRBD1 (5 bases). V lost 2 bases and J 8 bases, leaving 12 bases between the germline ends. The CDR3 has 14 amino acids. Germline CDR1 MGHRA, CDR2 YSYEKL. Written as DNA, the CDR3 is TGCGCCAGCAGCCAAACCGGGGACGCGGAAAAACTGTTTTTT. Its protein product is CASSQTGDAEKLFF.

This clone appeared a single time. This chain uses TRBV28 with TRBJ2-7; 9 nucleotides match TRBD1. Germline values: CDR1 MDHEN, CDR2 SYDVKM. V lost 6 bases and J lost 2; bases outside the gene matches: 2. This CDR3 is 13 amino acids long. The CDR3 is CASRGTGTYEQYF. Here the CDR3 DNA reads TGTGCCAGCAGAGGGACAGGGACCTACGAGCAGTACTTC.

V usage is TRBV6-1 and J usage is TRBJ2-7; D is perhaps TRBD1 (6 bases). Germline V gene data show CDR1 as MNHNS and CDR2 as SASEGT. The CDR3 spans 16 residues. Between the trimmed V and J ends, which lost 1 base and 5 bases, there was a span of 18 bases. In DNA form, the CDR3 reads TGTGCCAGCAGTGAAGAGGTGGGGGCAGGGGAAGACGAGCAGTACTTC. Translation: CASSEEVGAGEDEQYF.

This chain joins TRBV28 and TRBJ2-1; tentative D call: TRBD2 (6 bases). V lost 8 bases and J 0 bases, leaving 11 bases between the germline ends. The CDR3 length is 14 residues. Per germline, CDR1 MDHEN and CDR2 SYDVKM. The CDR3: CASATGSSYNEQFF. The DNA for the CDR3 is TGTGCCAGCGCTACCGGGAGCTCCTACAATGAGCAGTTCTTC.

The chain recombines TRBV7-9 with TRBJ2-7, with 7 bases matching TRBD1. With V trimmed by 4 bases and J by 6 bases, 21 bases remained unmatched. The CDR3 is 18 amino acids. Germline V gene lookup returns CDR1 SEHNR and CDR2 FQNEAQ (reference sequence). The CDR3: CASSSTQTPGQSGVEQYF. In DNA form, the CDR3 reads TGTGCCAGCAGCTCAACCCAGACCCCGGGACAGAGTGGGGTCGAGCAGTACTTC.

CDR3 residues: CASSQGPGTGADNEQFF. CDR3 bases: TGCGCCAGCAGCCAAGGGCCCGGGACAGGGGCTGATAATGAGCAGTTCTTC. The chain couples TRBV4-3 to TRBJ2-1; TRBD1 agrees at 10 bases. The J segment lost 7 bases and the V segment lost 1 base, leaving 10 bases of the junction unmatched. The V gene's germline CDR1 is LGHNA and CDR2 YSLEER. This CDR3 is 17 amino acids long.

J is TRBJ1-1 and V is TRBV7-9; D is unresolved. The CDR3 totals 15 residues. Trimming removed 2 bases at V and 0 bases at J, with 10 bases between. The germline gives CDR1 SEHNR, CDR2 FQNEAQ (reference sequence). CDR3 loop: CASSLRGFLNTEAFF. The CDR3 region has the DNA TGTGCCAGCAGCTTACGAGGGTTCCTGAACACTGAAGCTTTCTTT. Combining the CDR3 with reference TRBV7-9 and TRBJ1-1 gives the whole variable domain DTGVSQNPRHKITKRGQNVTFRCDPISEHNRLYWYRQTLGQGPEFLTYFQNEAQLEKSRLLSDRFSAERPKGSFSTLEIQRTEQGDSAMYLCASSLRGFLNTEAFFGQGTRLTVV.

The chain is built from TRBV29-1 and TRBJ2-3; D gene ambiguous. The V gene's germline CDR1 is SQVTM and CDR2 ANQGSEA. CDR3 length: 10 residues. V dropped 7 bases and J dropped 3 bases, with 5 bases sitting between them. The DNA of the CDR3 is TGCAGCGCATCGACAGATACGCAGTATTTT. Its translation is CSASTDTQYF.

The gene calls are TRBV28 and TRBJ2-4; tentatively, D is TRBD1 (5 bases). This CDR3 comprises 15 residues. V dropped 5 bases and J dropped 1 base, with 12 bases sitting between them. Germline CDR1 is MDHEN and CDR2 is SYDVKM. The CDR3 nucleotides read TGTGCCAGCAGTCCAGGGCTAGGGGCCAAAAACATTCAGTACTTC. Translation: CASSPGLGAKNIQYF.

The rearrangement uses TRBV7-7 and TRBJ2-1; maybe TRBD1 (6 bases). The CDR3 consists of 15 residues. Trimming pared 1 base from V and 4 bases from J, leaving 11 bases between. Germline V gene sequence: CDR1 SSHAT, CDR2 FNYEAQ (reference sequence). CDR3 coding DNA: TGTGCCAGCAGCTTAGGGGCAGGGGAATACAATGAGCAGTTCTTC. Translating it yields CASSLGAGEYNEQFF.